The 24 T cell receptor beta chains presented below share a single source sample, sequenced in a study of cytomegalovirus exposure and HLA in healthy donors. The PCR used 60 Vbeta and 13 Jbeta primers. Using immunoSEQ multiplex PCR, the repertoire was profiled, and TCRdb retains in-frame clones only, with some absent. Of about 140,000 clones in the sample, roughly 83% were seen once. Sequences were obtained from PBMCs. The receptors derive from a female donor in good health and CMV-seronegative.

V is TRBV4-1 and J is TRBJ1-1; no clear D. Germline V gene sequence: CDR1 MGHRA, CDR2 YSYEKL. Trimming removed 0 bases at V and 0 bases at J, with 11 bases between. This CDR3 has 16 residues. The CDR3 reads CASSQDSLAVNTEAFF. In nucleotides, the CDR3 is TGCGCCAGCAGCCAAGATAGTCTAGCGGTGAACACTGAAGCTTTCTTT.

The CDR3 region has the DNA TGCGCCAGCAGCTTGGGGACAGGCAATCAGCCCCAGCATTTT. Its translation: CASSLGTGNQPQHF. The chain uses TRBV5-1 and TRBJ1-5; possible D gene TRBD1, 6 bases. The length of the CDR3 is 14 residues. V was cut by 0 bases and J by 2 bases, with 6 bases left in between. Germline lookup yields CDR1 SGHRS and CDR2 YFSETQ.

V and J are TRBV9 and TRBJ1-1, with D perhaps matching TRBD1 (5 bases). Trimming removed 3 bases at V and 5 bases at J, with 20 bases between. CDR1 is SGDLS, CDR2 YYNGEE, per germline. This CDR3 has 16 amino acids. The CDR3 DNA reads TGTGCCAGCAGCGCCTCGTTGGGGGGGGAGAAGACTGAAGCTTTCTTT. This encodes CASSASLGGEKTEAFF.

Only a few counts were recorded for this clone. This chain uses TRBV9 with TRBJ1-4; no reliable D call. The CDR3 loop spans 14 amino acids. The germline CDR1 and CDR2 sequences are SGDLS and YYNGEE. Trimming took 3 bases from V and 12 from J, leaving 18 bases between them. This CDR3 is CASSAGRSPGELFF. CDR3 in DNA: TGTGCCAGCAGCGCCGGGAGGAGTCCCGGGGAACTGTTTTTT.

The rearrangement joins TRBV6-1 to TRBJ2-2, with unresolved D. In germline, CDR1 is MNHNS, CDR2 SASEGT. Trimming stripped 0 bases from V and 0 bases from J, with 11 bases between. The CDR3 is made up of 17 amino acids. As DNA, the CDR3 is TGTGCCAGCAGTGAAGCGTGGTCCTATGCGAACACCGGGGAGCTGTTTTTT. Translating it yields CASSEAWSYANTGELFF.

The rearrangement uses TRBV7-2 and TRBJ2-5; 8 positions agree with TRBD2. Per the germline V gene, CDR1 is SGHTA and CDR2 is FQGNSA. V lost 5 bases, J lost 4 bases, and 3 bases stayed unmatched. The CDR3 is made up of 13 amino acids. The CDR3 nucleotides are TGTGCCAGCAGCCCGGGGGGGTTAGAGACCCAGTACTTC. It yields the protein CASSPGGLETQYF.

This sequence joins TRBV10-3 and TRBJ2-7, with a possible D match to TRBD2 (5 bases). Trimming removed 3 bases at V and 0 bases at J, with 12 bases between. The CDR3 length is 15 residues. Germline V gene data show CDR1 as ENHRY and CDR2 as SYGVKD. The CDR3 nucleotides are TGTGCCATCAGTGATCGGATCGCGGGCTCCTACGAGCAGTACTTC. Protein sequence: CAISDRIAGSYEQYF.

J is TRBJ2-5 and V is TRBV5-1; the match to TRBD1 covers 9 bases. The J segment lost 7 bases and the V segment lost 9 bases, leaving 7 bases of the junction unmatched. The CDR3 is made up of 12 amino acids. Germline V gene lookup returns CDR1 SGHRS and CDR2 YFSETQ. CDR3 in amino acids: CATRTGDGTQYF. CDR3 DNA sequence: TGCGCCACCAGGACAGGGGACGGGACCCAGTACTTC.

The chain combines TRBV2 with TRBJ1-1, with D perhaps TRBD1 (5 bases). Germline CDR1 SNHLY, CDR2 FYNNEI. V was shortened by 10 bases and J by 5 bases, with 14 bases between the two germline ends. The CDR3 covers 12 residues. The CDR3 is CATTPRGTEAFF. The CDR3 nucleotides are TGTGCCACTACGCCCCGGGGGACTGAAGCTTTCTTT. Looking up the rest from reference TRBV2 and TRBJ1-1 gives the full variable domain: EPEVTQTPSHQVTQMGQEVILRCVPISNHLYFYWYRQILGQKVEFLVSFYNNEISEKSEIFDDQFSVERPDGSNFTLKIRSTKLEDSAMYFCATTPRGTEAFFGQGTRLTVV.

V gene TRBV9 combines with J gene TRBJ1-3; D is possibly TRBD1 (5 bases). This CDR3 is 14 amino acids long. From germline, CDR1 is SGDLS and CDR2 YYNGEE. The V gene lost 2 bases and the J gene lost 7 bases, with 13 bases spanning the gap. The chain's CDR3 is CASSVPGLGNTIYF. The CDR3 DNA reads TGTGCCAGCAGCGTGCCGGGACTAGGGAACACCATATATTTT.

This clone was observed a few times. The chain couples TRBV29-1 to TRBJ1-1, with D possibly being TRBD1 (5 bases). The CDR3 has 13 amino acids. Trimming removed 2 bases at V and 4 bases at J, with 11 bases between. CDR1 and CDR2 from the germline V gene are SQVTM and ANQGSEA. CDR3 DNA sequence: TGCAGCGTTGAATGGGGGGAATTCACTGAAGCTTTCTTT. It codes for CSVEWGEFTEAFF.

The chain combines TRBV4-3 with TRBJ2-2; TRBD1 matches 7 bases. After removal of 2 bases from V and 4 bases from J, the junction contained 4 bases not matched to a gene. Germline-derived CDR1 and CDR2 are LGHNA and YSLEER. CDR3 length: 15 residues. Here the CDR3 reads CASSQRGLGTGELFF. The DNA for the CDR3 is TGCGCCAGCAGCCAAAGGGGGCTGGGCACCGGGGAGCTGTTTTTT.

The chain links TRBV13 to TRBJ2-5; tentatively, D is TRBD1 (6 bases). The germline gives CDR1 PRHDT, CDR2 FYEKMQ (reference sequence). V was cut by 5 bases and J by 7 bases, with 20 bases left in between. CDR3 length: 15 amino acids. CDR3: CASSTTPRGVGTQYF. In DNA, the CDR3 is TGTGCCAGCAGCACGACTCCCAGGGGTGTAGGGACCCAGTACTTC. Using reference TRBV13 and TRBJ2-5 for the parts outside the CDR3, the full variable domain is AAGVIQSPRHLIKEKRETATLKCYPIPRHDTVYWYQQGPGQDPQFLISFYEKMQSDKGSIPDRFSAQQFSDYHSELNMSSLELGDSALYFCASSTTPRGVGTQYFGPGTRLLVL.

The chain recombines TRBV6-6 with TRBJ1-2, with a weak D call TRBD1 (5 bases). The V end lost 6 bases, the J end lost 5 bases, and 19 bases lay between the germline ends. Germline V lookup: CDR1 MNHNY, CDR2 SVGAGI (reference sequence). CDR3 length: 15 amino acids. This CDR3 reads CASSPYRGVGYGYTF. CDR3 sequence (DNA): TGTGCCAGCAGCCCTTACCGGGGGGTGGGGTATGGCTACACCTTC.

The chain carries TRBV18 and TRBJ2-5; 13 nucleotides line up with TRBD2. Per the germline V gene, CDR1 is KGHSH and CDR2 is LQKENI. The CDR3 has 19 residues. V was pared by 0 bases and J by 5 bases, with 12 bases of the junction left unmatched. DNA for the CDR3: TGTGCCAGCTCACCACCGAACGGACTAGCGGGAGACCTTCTGGAGACCCAGTACTTC. This codes for CASSPPNGLAGDLLETQYF. The whole variable domain, remainder taken from reference TRBV18 and TRBJ2-5, is NAGVMQNPRHLVRRRGQEARLRCSPMKGHSHVYWYRQLPEEGLKFMVYLQKENIIDESGMPKERFSAEFPKEGPSILRIQQVVRGDSAAYFCASSPPNGLAGDLLETQYFGPGTRLLVL.

The genes are TRBV2 and TRBJ1-6; the D is unclear. Trimming removed 4 bases at V and 10 bases at J, with 17 bases between. The CDR3 contains 15 residues. Germline V gene data show CDR1 as SNHLY and CDR2 as FYNNEI. The CDR3 is CASSVDFQNVSPLHF. For the CDR3, the DNA is TGTGCCAGCAGTGTCGACTTCCAGAACGTATCACCCCTCCACTTT.

V and J are TRBV28 and TRBJ1-4, with D perhaps matching TRBD1 (5 bases). The germline V gene has CDR1 MDHEN and CDR2 SYDVKM. CDR3 size: 13 residues. V lost 11 bases to trimming and J lost 7 bases, with 17 bases between them. Here the CDR3 reads CASQGQSREKLFF. CDR3 nucleotide sequence: TGTGCCTCCCAGGGTCAAAGTCGTGAAAAACTGTTTTTT.

This chain links TRBV30 with TRBJ2-1, with 12 bases aligning to TRBD2. The CDR3 loop spans 17 amino acids. The V and J ends lost 0 bases and 7 bases, in that order; junction bases with no gene match: 10. Germline-derived CDR1 and CDR2 are GTSNPN and SVGIG (reference sequence). Here the CDR3 DNA reads TGTGCCTGGAGTGTGTGGACTAGCGGGATTGCGAAGAATGAGCAGTTCTTC. It yields the protein CAWSVWTSGIAKNEQFF.

This clone was seen just once. The rearrangement joins TRBV5-1 to TRBJ2-1, with 11 nucleotides matching TRBD1. The CDR3 length is 14 residues. J gave up 5 bases and V 3 bases, and 1 base lay outside the gene matches. CDR1 and CDR2 from the germline V gene are SGHRS and YFSETQ. CDR3 coding DNA: TGCGCCAGCAGCTCGGGACAGGGGGACAATGAGCAGTTCTTC. It translates to CASSSGQGDNEQFF. The variable domain in full, with the rest retrieved from reference TRBV5-1 and TRBJ2-1, is KAGVTQTPRYLIKTRGQQVTLSCSPISGHRSVSWYQQTPGQGLQFLFEYFSETQRNKGNFPGRFSGRQFSNSRSEMNVSTLELGDSALYLCASSSGQGDNEQFFGPGTRLTVL.

The chain recombines TRBV30 with TRBJ1-2; D remains ambiguous. The CDR3 runs 12 residues. V lost 0 bases and J lost 6, with 8 bases in between. CDR1 and CDR2 from the germline V gene are GTSNPN and SVGIG (reference sequence). CDR3 region: CAWSVELDGYTF. DNA of the CDR3: TGTGCCTGGAGTGTTGAGCTTGATGGCTACACCTTC.

This chain connects TRBV5-1 to TRBJ2-5, with TRBD1 identical over 9 bases. This CDR3 is built from 14 residues. V trimming: 0 bases; J trimming: 5 bases; junction bases outside the gene matches: 2. Germline-derived CDR1 and CDR2 are SGHRS and YFSETQ. As DNA, the CDR3 is TGCGCCAGCAGCTTGGCAGGACAGGGGGAGACCCAGTACTTC. As protein: CASSLAGQGETQYF.

V usage is TRBV30 and J usage is TRBJ1-3, with no clear D. The CDR3 contains 14 residues. V was cut by 3 bases and J by 0 bases, with 9 bases left in between. Germline V gene data show CDR1 as GTSNPN and CDR2 as SVGIG (reference sequence). CDR3 residues: CAWSEGTSGNTIYF. DNA for the CDR3: TGTGCCTGGAGCGAGGGAACCTCTGGAAACACCATATATTTT.

V is TRBV29-1 and J is TRBJ2-5, with D possibly TRBD2 on 6 matching bases. Trimming pared 7 bases from V and 5 bases from J, leaving 14 bases between. This CDR3 spans 12 amino acids. Germline V gives CDR1 SQVTM, CDR2 ANQGSEA. The DNA for the CDR3 is TGCAGCGCCGGGCCGGGGGAGGAGACCCAGTACTTC. It specifies CSAGPGEETQYF.

The chain joins TRBV5-6 to TRBJ1-2, with 8 positions matching TRBD1. The germline gives CDR1 SGHDT, CDR2 YYEEEE. The trim removed 2 bases at V and 2 bases at J, leaving 5 bases unmatched. CDR3 length: 15 amino acids. Here the CDR3 DNA reads TGTGCCAGCAGCTTTCCCGGGACAGGAAACTATGGCTACACCTTC. Its protein is CASSFPGTGNYGYTF.